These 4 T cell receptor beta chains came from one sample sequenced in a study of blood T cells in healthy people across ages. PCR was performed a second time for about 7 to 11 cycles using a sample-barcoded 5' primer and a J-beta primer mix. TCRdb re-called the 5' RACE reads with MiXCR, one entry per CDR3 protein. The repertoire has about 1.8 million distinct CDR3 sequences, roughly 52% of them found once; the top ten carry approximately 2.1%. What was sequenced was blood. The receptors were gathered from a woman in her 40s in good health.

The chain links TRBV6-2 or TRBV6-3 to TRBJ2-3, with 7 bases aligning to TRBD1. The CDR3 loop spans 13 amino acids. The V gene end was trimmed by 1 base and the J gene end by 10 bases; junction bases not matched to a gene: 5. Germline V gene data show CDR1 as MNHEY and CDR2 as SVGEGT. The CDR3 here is CASSYLGGGSQYF. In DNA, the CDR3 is TGTGCCAGCAGTTACTTAGGGGGCGGGTCGCAGTATTTT.

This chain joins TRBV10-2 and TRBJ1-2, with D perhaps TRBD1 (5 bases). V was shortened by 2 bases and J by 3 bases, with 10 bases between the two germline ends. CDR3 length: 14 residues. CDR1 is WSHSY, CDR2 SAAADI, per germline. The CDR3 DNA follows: TGCGCCAGCAGTGAGGGCGACAGTGACTATGGCTACACCTTC. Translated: CASSEGDSDYGYTF.

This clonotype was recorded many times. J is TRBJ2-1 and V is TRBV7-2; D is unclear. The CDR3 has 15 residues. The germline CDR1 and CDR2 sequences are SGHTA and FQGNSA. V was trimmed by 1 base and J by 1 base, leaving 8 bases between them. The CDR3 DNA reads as TGTGCCAGCAGCTTAGTCACCGGGTCCTACAATGAGCAGTTCTTC. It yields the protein CASSLVTGSYNEQFF. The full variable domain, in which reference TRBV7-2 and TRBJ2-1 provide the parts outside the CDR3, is GAGVSQSPSNKVTEKGKDVELRCDPISGHTALYWYRQSLGQGLEFLIYFQGNSAPDKSGLPSDRFSAERTGGSVSTLTIQRTQQEDSAVYLCASSLVTGSYNEQFFGPGTRLTVL.

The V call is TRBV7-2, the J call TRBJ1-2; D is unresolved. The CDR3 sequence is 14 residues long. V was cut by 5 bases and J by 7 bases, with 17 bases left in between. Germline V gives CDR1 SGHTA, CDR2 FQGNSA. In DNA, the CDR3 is TGTGCCAGCAGCAACGGACGGCTCGGAAGTGGCTACACCTTC. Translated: CASSNGRLGSGYTF.